Reported below is one TCR beta chain. This specimen comes from a study of blood T cell repertoires in COVID-19. Clones were read by immunoSEQ multiplex PCR, and TCRdb kept only the in-frame ones, dropping some. The profile shows some 46,000 clones, 80% to 90% of them singletons. This CDR3 spans 12 amino acids. Trimming stripped 5 bases from V and 8 bases from J, with 13 bases between. Germline V CDR1 and CDR2: SGHTA, FQGNSA. This clonotype was sampled from a man aged 45-65 years with acute or convalescent COVID-19. The rearrangement joins TRBV7-2 to TRBJ2-7; D perhaps matches TRBD2 (5 bases). Input material: peripheral blood. The DNA for the CDR3 is TGTGCCAGCAGCCCCGGGGTTCCGCAGCAGTACTTC. Protein product: CASSPGVPQQYF. Filled out from reference TRBV7-2 and TRBJ2-7, the complete variable domain reads GAGVSQSPSNKVTEKGKDVELRCDPISGHTALYWYRQSLGQGLEFLIYFQGNSAPDKSGLPSDRFSAERTGGSVSTLTIQRTQQEDSAVYLCASSPGVPQQYFGPGTRLTVT.